This is a list of T cell receptor beta chains from one sample in a study of cytomegalovirus exposure and HLA in healthy donors. Assay: immunoSEQ multiplex PCR; the TCRdb copy retains only in-frame clones and omits some. The data show some 160,000 clones, approximately 80% seen once. The sequencing input was PBMCs. All receptors derive from a woman in her thirties in good health and CMV-seronegative. Both conserved end residues are part of each CDR3. D genes are given only for firm matches. Not all rows give a size; the values are once, few, many and, for expanded clones, a class.

j_call: TRBJ1-5; clone_size: .; v_call: TRBV19; d_call: .; cdr3_nt: TGTGCCAGTAGTATAGGGGGGCTTGCCAATCAGCCCCAGCATTTT; cdr3_aa: CASSIGGLANQPQHF
j_call: TRBJ1-1; clone_size: once; v_call: TRBV5-8; d_call: .; cdr3_nt: TGTGCCAGCAGCCCGTCTGGCGGCTACACTGAAGCTTTCTTT; cdr3_aa: CASSPSGGYTEAFF
j_call: TRBJ2-7; clone_size: .; v_call: TRBV15; d_call: TRBD1; cdr3_nt: TGTGCCACCAGCAGTCCTCAGGGGGCGGAGGGCGAGCAGTACTTC; cdr3_aa: CATSSPQGAEGEQYF
j_call: TRBJ1-3; clone_size: .; v_call: TRBV4-1; d_call: .; cdr3_nt: TGCGCCAGCAGCCCCCTAGGCTCTGGAAACACCATATATTTT; cdr3_aa: CASSPLGSGNTIYF
j_call: TRBJ2-1; clone_size: once; v_call: TRBV9; d_call: TRBD1; cdr3_nt: TGTGCCAGCAGCGTGGGGACAGGCTACAATGAGCAGTTCTTC; cdr3_aa: CASSVGTGYNEQFF
j_call: TRBJ2-5; clone_size: .; v_call: TRBV5-1; d_call: .; cdr3_nt: TGCGCCAGCCAGGTGAAGGGGCAAGAGACCCAGTACTTC; cdr3_aa: CASQVKGQETQYF
j_call: TRBJ1-5; clone_size: .; v_call: TRBV25-1; d_call: .; cdr3_nt: TGTGCCAGCAGTGACTCCCGGGGCAATCAGCCCCAGCATTTT; cdr3_aa: CASSDSRGNQPQHF
j_call: TRBJ2-7; clone_size: .; v_call: TRBV6-4; d_call: TRBD2; cdr3_nt: TGTGCCAGCAGTGGAGACGGGACTAGCGACTACGAGCAGTACTTC; cdr3_aa: CASSGDGTSDYEQYF
j_call: TRBJ1-1; clone_size: .; v_call: TRBV7-6; d_call: .; cdr3_nt: TGTGCCAGCAGCCTCCTTGTGGGGACATTGAACACTGAAGCTTTCTTT; cdr3_aa: CASSLLVGTLNTEAFF
j_call: TRBJ1-5; clone_size: .; v_call: TRBV10-3; d_call: .; cdr3_nt: TGTGCCATCAGTGAGTCCCCCGATCAGCCCCAGCATTTT; cdr3_aa: CAISESPDQPQHF
j_call: TRBJ2-5; clone_size: .; v_call: TRBV9; d_call: .; cdr3_nt: TGTGCCAGCAGCGAAGGGGCCCAAGAGACCCAGTACTTC; cdr3_aa: CASSEGAQETQYF
j_call: TRBJ2-1; clone_size: .; v_call: TRBV14; d_call: .; cdr3_nt: TGTGCCAGCAGCCCGACTAGGAGCTCCTACAATGAGCAGTTCTTC; cdr3_aa: CASSPTRSSYNEQFF
j_call: TRBJ2-3; clone_size: .; v_call: TRBV2; d_call: TRBD2; cdr3_nt: TGTGCCAGCACCCGACAGCGGGGTAGGGCCACAGATACGCAGTATTTT; cdr3_aa: CASTRQRGRATDTQYF
j_call: TRBJ1-2; clone_size: .; v_call: TRBV25-1; d_call: TRBD1; cdr3_nt: TGTGCCAGCATTCCTCCGGGACAGGGCGGTCCCTACACCTTC; cdr3_aa: CASIPPGQGGPYTF
j_call: TRBJ1-6; clone_size: once; v_call: TRBV30; d_call: .; cdr3_nt: TGTGCCTGGAGCGGAGGGAATTCACCCCTCCACTTT; cdr3_aa: CAWSGGNSPLHF
j_call: TRBJ2-7; clone_size: .; v_call: TRBV7-8; d_call: TRBD2; cdr3_nt: TGTGCCAGCAGAGAATCGTGGGGGCTAGCGGGGTACGAGCAGTACTTC; cdr3_aa: CASRESWGLAGYEQYF
j_call: TRBJ2-7; clone_size: .; v_call: TRBV19; d_call: TRBD2; cdr3_nt: TGTGCCAGTAGTATAAGGGGTGGACTAGCGGGAAAGGCAAGCTCCTACGAGCAGTACTTC; cdr3_aa: CASSIRGGLAGKASSYEQYF
j_call: TRBJ2-7; clone_size: .; v_call: TRBV4-2; d_call: .; cdr3_nt: TGTGCCAGCAGCCGTCATTTGCGGGACGAGTCCTACGAGCAGTACTTC; cdr3_aa: CASSRHLRDESYEQYF